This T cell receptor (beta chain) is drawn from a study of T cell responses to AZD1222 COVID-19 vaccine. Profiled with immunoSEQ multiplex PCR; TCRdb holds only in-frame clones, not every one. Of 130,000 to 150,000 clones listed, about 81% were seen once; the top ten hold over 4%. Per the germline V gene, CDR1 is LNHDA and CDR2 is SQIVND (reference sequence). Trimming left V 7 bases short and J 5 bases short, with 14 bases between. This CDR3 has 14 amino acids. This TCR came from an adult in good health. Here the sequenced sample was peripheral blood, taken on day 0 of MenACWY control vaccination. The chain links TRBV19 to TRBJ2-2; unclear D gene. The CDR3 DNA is TGTGCCAGTACCACGGGTATCCTGACCGGGGAGCTGTTTTTT. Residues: CASTTGILTGELFF.